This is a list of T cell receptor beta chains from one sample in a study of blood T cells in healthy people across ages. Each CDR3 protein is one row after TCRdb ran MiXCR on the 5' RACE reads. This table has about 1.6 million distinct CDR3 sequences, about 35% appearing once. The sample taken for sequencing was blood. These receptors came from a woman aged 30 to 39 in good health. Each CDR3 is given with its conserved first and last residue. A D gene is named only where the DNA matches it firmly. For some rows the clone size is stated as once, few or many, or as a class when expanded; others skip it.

CDR3aa: CASSQSSGRETQYF
CDR3nt: TGTGCCAGCAGCCAGTCGTCAGGGCGAGAGACCCAGTACTTC
abundance: NA
d_gene: NA
v_gene: TRBV3-1
j_gene: TRBJ2-5

CDR3aa: CSVGTGFKEQYF
CDR3nt: TGCAGTGTGGGGACAGGGTTCAAGGAGCAGTACTTC
abundance: NA
d_gene: TRBD1
v_gene: TRBV20-1
j_gene: TRBJ2-7

CDR3aa: CASSFRDRGFKLFF
CDR3nt: TGTGCCAGCAGCTTCCGGGACAGGGGGTTTAAACTGTTTTTT
abundance: NA
d_gene: TRBD1
v_gene: TRBV7-3
j_gene: TRBJ1-4

CDR3aa: CTSSFVTGEPQETQYF
CDR3nt: TGTACCAGCAGCTTCGTAACGGGAGAACCCCAAGAGACCCAGTACTTC
abundance: NA
d_gene: NA
v_gene: TRBV7-9
j_gene: TRBJ2-5

CDR3aa: CASSLNRREQFF
CDR3nt: TGTGCCAGCAGTCTAAACCGGCGTGAGCAGTTCTTC
abundance: NA
d_gene: NA
v_gene: TRBV28
j_gene: TRBJ2-1

CDR3aa: CAWSWRGAYEQYF
CDR3nt: TGTGCCTGGAGTTGGAGGGGGGCCTACGAGCAGTACTTC
abundance: few
d_gene: NA
v_gene: TRBV30
j_gene: TRBJ2-7

CDR3aa: CSAADGLQETQYF
CDR3nt: TGCAGTGCCGCGGACGGGCTCCAAGAGACCCAGTACTTC
abundance: few
d_gene: NA
v_gene: TRBV20-1
j_gene: TRBJ2-5

CDR3aa: CASGSLRDALTEAFF
CDR3nt: TGTGCCAGCGGCTCCCTCAGGGACGCCCTCACTGAAGCTTTCTTT
abundance: NA
d_gene: NA
v_gene: TRBV7-9
j_gene: TRBJ1-1

CDR3aa: CASSPSGTEFYGYTF
CDR3nt: TGCGCCAGCAGCCCCTCCGGGACAGAGTTTTATGGCTACACCTTC
abundance: few
d_gene: TRBD1
v_gene: TRBV5-1
j_gene: TRBJ1-2

CDR3aa: CANSRDNQETQYF
CDR3nt: TGTGCCAACTCCCGGGACAACCAAGAGACCCAGTACTTC
abundance: few
d_gene: NA
v_gene: TRBV2
j_gene: TRBJ2-5

CDR3aa: CASSLEGPYRGYTF
CDR3nt: TGTGCCAGCAGCTTAGAGGGCCCTTATCGGGGCTACACCTTC
abundance: few
d_gene: NA
v_gene: TRBV7-9
j_gene: TRBJ1-2

CDR3aa: CSARGGVGYEQYF
CDR3nt: TGCAGCGCCCGAGGGGGGGTGGGCTACGAGCAGTACTTC
abundance: NA
d_gene: NA
v_gene: TRBV29-1
j_gene: TRBJ2-7

CDR3aa: CSAISYGYTF
CDR3nt: TGCAGTGCTATTTCGTATGGCTACACCTTC
abundance: few
d_gene: NA
v_gene: TRBV20-1
j_gene: TRBJ1-2

CDR3aa: CSAPAVRGTDTQYF
CDR3nt: TGCAGTGCTCCAGCTGTGCGGGGGACAGATACGCAGTATTTT
abundance: many
d_gene: TRBD2
v_gene: TRBV20-1
j_gene: TRBJ2-3

CDR3aa: CASSPEPPRREQYF
CDR3nt: TGTGCCAGCAGCCCGGAACCCCCAAGACGAGAGCAGTACTTC
abundance: NA
d_gene: NA
v_gene: TRBV7-3
j_gene: TRBJ2-5

CDR3aa: CASSVETETDTQYF
CDR3nt: TGTGCCAGCAGCGTAGAGACTGAAACAGATACGCAGTATTTT
abundance: NA
d_gene: NA
v_gene: TRBV9
j_gene: TRBJ2-3

CDR3aa: CSVPAGAYSYEQYF
CDR3nt: TGCAGTGTCCCAGCGGGGGCCTACTCCTACGAGCAGTACTTC
abundance: many
d_gene: TRBD2
v_gene: TRBV20-1
j_gene: TRBJ2-7

CDR3aa: CASSMVPDTQYF
CDR3nt: TGTGCCAGTAGTATGGTTCCAGATACGCAGTATTTT
abundance: few
d_gene: NA
v_gene: TRBV19
j_gene: TRBJ2-3

CDR3aa: CASHPDAGPYEAFF
CDR3nt: TGTGCCAGCCACCCGGACGCAGGACCATATGAAGCTTTCTTT
abundance: NA
d_gene: NA
v_gene: TRBV6-1
j_gene: TRBJ1-1

CDR3aa: CSAREGTSNQPQHF
CDR3nt: TGCAGTGCTAGAGAGGGTACTAGCAATCAGCCCCAGCATTTT
abundance: few
d_gene: NA
v_gene: TRBV20-1
j_gene: TRBJ1-5

CDR3aa: CASSEWTATYEQYF
CDR3nt: TGTGCCAGCAGTGAGTGGACAGCTACCTACGAGCAGTACTTC
abundance: NA
d_gene: NA
v_gene: TRBV2
j_gene: TRBJ2-7

CDR3aa: CASSPPITGQGNEQFF
CDR3nt: TGCGCCAGCAGCCCCCCGATTACCGGGCAGGGCAATGAGCAGTTCTTC
abundance: many
d_gene: NA
v_gene: TRBV4-1
j_gene: TRBJ2-1

CDR3aa: CASSQTSGRMTGELFF
CDR3nt: TGTGCCAGCAGTCAAACTAGCGGACGAATGACCGGGGAGCTGTTTTTT
abundance: NA
d_gene: TRBD2
v_gene: TRBV9
j_gene: TRBJ2-2

CDR3aa: CSARGASGIDEQFF
CDR3nt: TGCAGTGCTAGAGGGGCTAGCGGTATCGATGAGCAGTTCTTC
abundance: many
d_gene: TRBD2
v_gene: TRBV20-1
j_gene: TRBJ2-1

CDR3aa: CNARQATYEQYF
CDR3nt: TGCAATGCTAGACAGGCCACCTACGAGCAGTACTTC
abundance: NA
d_gene: NA
v_gene: TRBV20-1
j_gene: TRBJ2-7

CDR3aa: CSAREIKGGLAGELWYEQYF
CDR3nt: TGCAGTGCTAGAGAGATAAAGGGGGGACTAGCGGGAGAGCTCTGGTACGAGCAGTACTTC
abundance: few
d_gene: TRBD2
v_gene: TRBV20-1
j_gene: TRBJ2-7

CDR3aa: CASSPWTSGGATDTQYF
CDR3nt: TGTGCCAGCAGCCCCTGGACTAGCGGGGGGGCAACAGATACGCAGTATTTT
abundance: NA
d_gene: TRBD2
v_gene: TRBV13
j_gene: TRBJ2-3

CDR3aa: CASSFTASTDTQYF
CDR3nt: TGCGCCAGCAGCTTTACCGCAAGCACAGATACGCAGTATTTT
abundance: NA
d_gene: NA
v_gene: TRBV5-1
j_gene: TRBJ2-3

CDR3aa: CASSEGSGTQHF
CDR3nt: TGTGCCAGCAGTGAGGGTTCCGGGACCCAGCATTTT
abundance: NA
d_gene: NA
v_gene: TRBV2
j_gene: TRBJ1-5

CDR3aa: CASSLGWTGVADTQYF
CDR3nt: TGCGCCAGCAGCTTGGGTTGGACTGGCGTCGCAGATACGCAGTATTTT
abundance: NA
d_gene: NA
v_gene: TRBV5-1
j_gene: TRBJ2-3

CDR3aa: CASSAGQQPYEQYF
CDR3nt: TGTGCCAGCAGTGCGGGACAGCAGCCCTACGAGCAGTACTTC
abundance: NA
d_gene: NA
v_gene: TRBV28
j_gene: TRBJ2-7

CDR3aa: CASSPTGTGDRYGLFF
CDR3nt: TGTGCCAGCTCACCGACCGGGACGGGAGACAGATACGGACTGTTTTTT
abundance: NA
d_gene: NA
v_gene: TRBV18
j_gene: TRBJ1-4

CDR3aa: CASSVLAGRVPDTQYF
CDR3nt: TGTGCCAGCAGTGTATTAGCGGGTAGGGTTCCAGATACGCAGTATTTT
abundance: NA
d_gene: TRBD2
v_gene: TRBV6-1
j_gene: TRBJ2-3

CDR3aa: CSARPSLGETQYF
CDR3nt: TGCAGTGCTAGACCCAGCCTTGGGGAGACCCAGTACTTC
abundance: NA
d_gene: NA
v_gene: TRBV20-1
j_gene: TRBJ2-5

CDR3aa: CAISESSEAYNEQFF
CDR3nt: TGTGCCATCAGTGAATCTAGCGAGGCATACAATGAGCAGTTCTTC
abundance: few
d_gene: NA
v_gene: TRBV10-3
j_gene: TRBJ2-1

CDR3aa: CASSDIRDEAFF
CDR3nt: TGTGCCAGCAGTGATATAAGGGATGAAGCTTTCTTT
abundance: few
d_gene: NA
v_gene: TRBV6-1
j_gene: TRBJ1-1

CDR3aa: CASSWTGDGEAFF
CDR3nt: TGCGCCAGCAGCTGGACAGGGGATGGTGAAGCTTTCTTT
abundance: NA
d_gene: TRBD1
v_gene: TRBV5-1
j_gene: TRBJ1-1

CDR3aa: CSARGTDRDYGYTF
CDR3nt: TGCAGTGCTAGAGGGACCGACAGGGACTATGGCTACACCTTC
abundance: many
d_gene: TRBD1
v_gene: TRBV20-1
j_gene: TRBJ1-2

CDR3aa: CASSIQGADWANVLTF
CDR3nt: TGTGCCAGCAGCATACAGGGGGCTGACTGGGCCAACGTCCTGACTTTC
abundance: many
d_gene: TRBD1
v_gene: TRBV5-5
j_gene: TRBJ2-6

CDR3aa: CASSLGGNGGDTQYF
CDR3nt: TGTGCCAGCAGCTTGGGAGGGAACGGCGGAGATACGCAGTATTTT
abundance: NA
d_gene: NA
v_gene: TRBV5-4
j_gene: TRBJ2-3

CDR3aa: CASSPWGSGGETQYF
CDR3nt: TGTGCCAGCAGCCCGTGGGGTAGCGGGGGCGAGACCCAGTACTTC
abundance: few
d_gene: TRBD2
v_gene: TRBV7-2
j_gene: TRBJ2-5

CDR3aa: CSAMGTGKETQYF
CDR3nt: TGCAGTGCTATGGGGACAGGGAAAGAGACCCAGTACTTC
abundance: NA
d_gene: TRBD1
v_gene: TRBV20-1
j_gene: TRBJ2-5

CDR3aa: CASSRGTGDRHLSTDTQYF
CDR3nt: TGTGCCAGCAGCCGGGGAACGGGGGACAGACATTTGAGCACAGATACGCAGTATTTT
abundance: NA
d_gene: NA
v_gene: TRBV7-9
j_gene: TRBJ2-3

CDR3aa: CAISESPGLGQFF
CDR3nt: TGTGCCATCAGTGAGTCGCCGGGTTTAGGGCAGTTCTTC
abundance: NA
d_gene: NA
v_gene: TRBV10-3
j_gene: TRBJ2-1

CDR3aa: CASRRQGYNYGYTF
CDR3nt: TGTGCCAGCAGGCGACAGGGGTACAACTATGGCTACACCTTC
abundance: few
d_gene: TRBD1
v_gene: TRBV6-1
j_gene: TRBJ1-2

CDR3aa: CSVARQAGKTEAFF
CDR3nt: TGCAGCGTCGCCCGCCAGGCAGGGAAGACTGAAGCTTTCTTT
abundance: few
d_gene: NA
v_gene: TRBV29-1
j_gene: TRBJ1-1

CDR3aa: CASSEALLGHEQYF
CDR3nt: TGTGCCAGCAGTGAAGCGCTATTGGGGCACGAGCAGTACTTC
abundance: NA
d_gene: NA
v_gene: TRBV6-1
j_gene: TRBJ2-7

CDR3aa: CASRMPGFSYEQYF
CDR3nt: TGTGCCAGCAGAATGCCAGGGTTCTCCTACGAGCAGTACTTC
abundance: NA
d_gene: NA
v_gene: TRBV6-1
j_gene: TRBJ2-7

CDR3aa: CASSAPGQGLTQYF
CDR3nt: TGTGCCAGCAGCGCGCCGGGACAGGGGTTGACCCAGTACTTC
abundance: once
d_gene: TRBD1
v_gene: TRBV7-9
j_gene: TRBJ2-5

CDR3aa: CASSLDRPSYNEQFF
CDR3nt: TGTGCCAGCAGCTTAGATCGACCTTCCTACAATGAGCAGTTCTTC
abundance: NA
d_gene: NA
v_gene: TRBV11-2
j_gene: TRBJ2-1

CDR3aa: CASSPRLAGGPGELFF
CDR3nt: TGTGCCAGCAGCCCAAGACTAGCGGGGGGGCCCGGGGAGCTGTTTTTT
abundance: few
d_gene: TRBD2
v_gene: TRBV3-1
j_gene: TRBJ2-2

CDR3aa: CASSLAGRDRVEAFF
CDR3nt: TGTGCCAGCAGCTTAGCTGGCCGGGATCGCGTTGAAGCTTTCTTT
abundance: few
d_gene: NA
v_gene: TRBV7-9
j_gene: TRBJ1-1

CDR3aa: CASSPTPVSADTQYF
CDR3nt: TGTGCCAGCTCACCAACACCAGTCTCGGCAGATACGCAGTATTTT
abundance: NA
d_gene: NA
v_gene: TRBV18
j_gene: TRBJ2-3